One sample yielded the 25 T cell receptor beta chains listed below, sequenced in a study of identical twins. TCRdb recomputed calls from the 5' RACE reads with MiXCR, one row per CDR3 protein. This repertoire shows 570,000 or so distinct CDR3 sequences, approximately 10% found once; its top ten account for approximately 3%. The same sample was also studied in work on yellow fever vaccine responses in identical twins.

The sequenced sample was PBMCs. These receptors were taken from a woman between 18 and 29 years old in good health.

This clonotype was seen a few times. The chain recombines TRBV14 with TRBJ2-1; TRBD2 aligns across 8 bases. Germline-derived CDR1 and CDR2 are SGHDN and FVKESK. This CDR3 region has 16 residues. V gave up 0 bases and J gave up 6 bases; unmatched junction bases: 7. The CDR3 protein is CASSQDRLAGLNEQFF. CDR3 DNA: TGTGCCAGCAGCCAAGATCGGTTAGCGGGACTCAATGAGCAGTTCTTC.

Of note for this clonotype: The junction differs from germline at one of its ends, possibly a read error. V gene TRBV30 combines with J gene TRBJ1-2; D possibly corresponds to TRBD1 (5 bases). CDR1 and CDR2 (germline): GTSNPN, SVGIG (reference sequence). CDR3 size: 14 residues. This CDR3 is CAWSVLERGDGYIF. The CDR3 coding sequence is TGTGCCTGGAGTGTACTCGAGAGGGGTGATGGCTACATCTTC.

This clonotype was seen ten or more times. The rearrangement links TRBV20-1 to TRBJ2-1, with TRBD2 as a possible D gene (5 bases). The CDR3 is made up of 15 amino acids. Germline loops: CDR1 DFQATT, CDR2 SNEGSKA (reference sequence). Trimming removed 2 bases at V and 4 bases at J, with 15 bases between. The CDR3 is CSARFLSDRYNEQFF. The CDR3, as DNA: TGCAGTGCTAGATTCCTTAGCGACCGATACAATGAGCAGTTCTTC.

A few counts support this clonotype. This chain uses TRBV27 with TRBJ2-6; 8 nucleotides line up with TRBD1. The V gene end was trimmed by 4 bases and the J gene end by 0 bases; junction bases not matched to a gene: 5. The CDR3 is 17 residues long. Germline V gene lookup returns CDR1 MNHEY and CDR2 SMNVEV (reference sequence). CDR3 protein: CASSSGTGYSGANVLTF. As DNA, the CDR3 is TGTGCCAGCAGTTCCGGGACAGGATACTCTGGGGCCAACGTCCTGACTTTC. Full variable domain (missing parts from reference TRBV27 and TRBJ2-6): EAQVTQNPRYLITVTGKKLTVTCSQNMNHEYMSWYRQDPGLGLRQIYYSMNVEVTDKGDVPEGYKVSRKEKRNFPLILESPSPNQTSLYFCASSSGTGYSGANVLTFGAGSRLTVL.

This clonotype has more than one count but fewer than ten. This chain joins TRBV28 and TRBJ2-2; D is undetermined. Germline CDR1 MDHEN, CDR2 SYDVKM. The CDR3 has 14 amino acids. Trimming stripped 5 bases from V and 5 bases from J, with 12 bases between. CDR3 DNA sequence: TGTGCCAGCAGTACTCGTAGGTGGACCGGGGAGCTGTTTTTT. Translation gives CASSTRRWTGELFF. The entire variable domain, with the rest obtained from reference TRBV28 and TRBJ2-2, is as follows: DVKVTQSSRYLVKRTGEKVFLECVQDMDHENMFWYRQDPGLGLRLIYFSYDVKMKEKGDIPEGYSVSREKKERFSLILESASTNQTSMYLCASSTRRWTGELFFGEGSRLTVL.

This clonotype was recorded a few times. The rearrangement uses TRBV20-1 and TRBJ2-7, with 9 bases aligning to TRBD1. Germline lookup yields CDR1 DFQATT and CDR2 SNEGSKA (reference sequence). Trimming cost V 8 bases and J 4 bases; bases outside gene matches: 9. The CDR3 runs 13 residues. CDR3 sequence: CSPRDREKYEQYF. CDR3 bases: TGCAGTCCAAGGGACAGGGAGAAGTACGAGCAGTACTTC.

This clonotype has a handful of counts. V is TRBV25-1 and J is TRBJ1-2; no firm D call. Trimming left V 4 bases short and J 1 base short, with 10 bases between. Germline V gives CDR1 MGHDK, CDR2 SYGVNS. The CDR3 length is 14 residues. The CDR3 nucleotides read TGTGCCAGCAGTGCTTCTGGCCTTAACTATGGCTACACCTTC. Protein product: CASSASGLNYGYTF.

This clonotype was recorded at least ten times. The chain is built from TRBV20-1 and TRBJ1-1; tentative D call: TRBD1 (5 bases). CDR1 and CDR2 (germline): DFQATT, SNEGSKA (reference sequence). The CDR3 runs to 12 residues. Trimming removed 5 bases from V and 5 bases from J, with 12 bases in between. CDR3 sequence: CSAASGETEAFF. As DNA, the CDR3 is TGCAGTGCTGCCTCGGGGGAAACTGAAGCTTTCTTT.

This clonotype was recorded many times. CDR3 in amino acids: CSVEVRTGFSYEQYF. CDR3 sequence (DNA): TGCAGCGTTGAAGTGAGGACAGGGTTCTCCTACGAGCAGTACTTC. V usage is TRBV29-1 and J usage is TRBJ2-7; 8 bases align to TRBD1. Losses at the gene ends were 1 base for V and 0 bases for J; bases not matched to a gene: 5. CDR1 is SQVTM, CDR2 ANQGSEA, per germline. CDR3 size: 15 residues.

This clonotype has a handful of counts. The V call is TRBV4-3, the J call TRBJ2-7; 9 bases align to TRBD1. CDR1 and CDR2 (germline): LGHNA, YSLEER. This CDR3 has 16 residues. The junction had 4 bases not matched to a gene; V was cut back by 0 bases and J by 1 base. The CDR3 region is CASSQEKGQGSYEQYF. The CDR3 DNA reads TGCGCCAGCAGCCAAGAGAAAGGACAGGGGTCCTACGAGCAGTACTTC.

This clonotype was observed a handful of times. CDR3 coding DNA: TGCGCCAGCAGCCAAGTGGACAGGGTTAAGGATACGCAGTATTTT. Translating gives CASSQVDRVKDTQYF. The chain carries TRBV4-3 and TRBJ2-3; TRBD1 agrees at 8 bases. This CDR3 contains 15 residues. Germline V gives CDR1 LGHNA, CDR2 YSLEER. J lost 6 bases, V lost 1 base, and 6 bases had no gene match.

CDR3 sequence: CAWTDRANNEQFF. The DNA of the CDR3 is TGTGCCTGGACGGACAGGGCCAACAATGAGCAGTTCTTC. The chain is built from TRBV30 and TRBJ2-1; 8 bases fit TRBD1. This CDR3 has 13 residues. Germline assignment: CDR1 GTSNPN and CDR2 SVGIG (reference sequence). J was trimmed by 5 bases and V by 4 bases; bases with no gene match: 4.

This clonotype was counted ten times or more. The chain couples TRBV5-1 to TRBJ2-1, with TRBD2 identical over 14 bases. Germline-derived CDR1 and CDR2 are SGHRS and YFSETQ. With 3 bases clipped from V and 5 bases from J, the junction kept 10 bases outside the gene matches. The CDR3 sequence is 18 residues long. CDR3 amino acids: CASSWAGTSGRENNEQFF. The DNA of the CDR3 is TGCGCCAGCAGCTGGGCCGGGACTAGCGGGAGAGAAAACAATGAGCAGTTCTTC.

Only a few counts were recorded for this clonotype. The chain uses TRBV11-2 and TRBJ2-3; TRBD2 agrees at 14 bases. The CDR3 has 16 residues. J gave up 7 bases and V 5 bases, and 8 bases lay outside the gene matches. Looked up from germline, CDR1 is SGHAT and CDR2 is FQNNGV. The CDR3 here is CASSPGLAGGGYTQYF. Written as DNA, the CDR3 is TGTGCCAGCAGCCCAGGACTAGCGGGAGGCGGTTATACGCAGTATTTT.

V is TRBV6-1 and J is TRBJ1-6, with TRBD1 identical over 9 bases. CDR3 length: 15 amino acids. Germline assignment: CDR1 MNHNS and CDR2 SASEGT. The J segment lost 5 bases and the V segment lost 5 bases, leaving 4 bases of the junction unmatched. DNA for the CDR3: TGTGCCAGCAGTCGACGACAGGGGGATAATTCACCCCTCCACTTT. It yields the protein CASSRRQGDNSPLHF.

The rearrangement links TRBV25-1 to TRBJ2-1, with 8 bases identical to TRBD2. The ends lost 4 bases at V and 8 bases at J; junction bases unmatched: 10. Germline V lookup: CDR1 MGHDK, CDR2 SYGVNS. The length of the CDR3 is 15 residues. The CDR3 nucleotides read TGTGCCAGCAGTGCCCCGGGAGGGCCTTTGGATGAGCAGTTCTTC. The encoded protein is CASSAPGGPLDEQFF.

The V gene is TRBV20-1, the J gene TRBJ2-7, with D unclear. CDR1 and CDR2 from the germline V gene are DFQATT and SNEGSKA (reference sequence). V was clipped by 3 bases and J by 2 bases, with 14 bases between them. The CDR3 length is 14 residues. The CDR3 loop reads CSARTAESTYEQYF. DNA of the CDR3: TGCAGTGCTAGGACCGCGGAATCCACCTACGAGCAGTACTTC.

This clonotype was counted a few times. The chain couples TRBV15 to TRBJ2-1, with D uncertain. Germline CDR1 reads LNHNV; CDR2 reads YYDKDF (reference sequence). V was clipped by 1 base and J by 6 bases, with 10 bases between them. This CDR3 comprises 14 residues. As DNA, the CDR3 is TGTGCCACCAGCAGAGTGAGCCTAGGCAATGAGCAGTTCTTC. It codes for CATSRVSLGNEQFF.

This clonotype occurred many times. The V and J genes are TRBV7-6 and TRBJ2-3; 9 bases line up with TRBD2. Losses at the gene ends were 4 bases for V and 4 bases for J; bases not matched to a gene: 15. CDR1 and CDR2 from the germline V gene are SGHVS and FNYEAQ. The length of the CDR3 is 18 residues. CDR3 residues: CASSSQRQGLAGADTQYF. The CDR3 nucleotides read TGTGCCAGCAGCTCCCAAAGACAGGGACTAGCCGGTGCAGATACGCAGTATTTT.

This clonotype was picked up many times. The gene calls are TRBV7-9 and TRBJ2-3, with D uncertain. From germline, CDR1 is SEHNR and CDR2 FQNEAQ (reference sequence). V was trimmed by 6 bases and J by 4 bases, leaving 5 bases between them. This CDR3 has 11 amino acids. This chain's CDR3 is CASSFSDTQYF. CDR3 nucleotide sequence: TGTGCCAGCAGTTTTTCAGATACGCAGTATTTT.

V usage is TRBV10-3 and J usage is TRBJ2-7; 8 bases map to TRBD1. Germline assignment: CDR1 ENHRY and CDR2 SYGVKD. The ends lost 6 bases at V and 5 bases at J; junction bases unmatched: 12. The CDR3 is made up of 15 amino acids. This CDR3 reads CAISLGQGPYDEQYF. The CDR3 nucleotides read TGTGCCATCAGCTTAGGACAGGGCCCTTATGACGAGCAGTACTTC.

This clonotype was recorded at least ten times. The CDR3 loop is CASSSGANVLTF. Here the CDR3 DNA reads TGTGCCAGCAGTTCTGGGGCCAACGTCCTGACTTTC. V gene TRBV27 combines with J gene TRBJ2-6; D gene uncertain. The CDR3 consists of 12 residues. Germline V lookup: CDR1 MNHEY, CDR2 SMNVEV (reference sequence). V was shortened by 4 bases and J by 2 bases, with 0 bases between the two germline ends.

This clonotype was counted only a few times. The chain joins TRBV5-1 to TRBJ2-7; 7 nucleotides align to TRBD2. Trimming took 4 bases from V and 3 from J; bases not matched to a gene: 10. The V gene's germline CDR1 is SGHRS and CDR2 YFSETQ. The CDR3 has 15 residues. The CDR3 coding sequence is TGCGCCAGCAGCCTGGGAGGGTTGCCAATCTACGAGCAGTACTTC. This gives the protein CASSLGGLPIYEQYF.

The chain combines TRBV5-1 with TRBJ1-2; TRBD1 agrees at 9 bases. This CDR3 contains 13 residues. Germline V lookup: CDR1 SGHRS, CDR2 YFSETQ. V dropped 4 bases and J dropped 8; count of bases not matched to a gene: 6. The CDR3 loop is CASSGGTGKGYTF. DNA of the CDR3: TGCGCCAGCAGCGGCGGGACAGGGAAAGGCTACACCTTC. The full variable domain, completed using reference TRBV5-1 and TRBJ1-2, is KAGVTQTPRYLIKTRGQQVTLSCSPISGHRSVSWYQQTPGQGLQFLFEYFSETQRNKGNFPGRFSGRQFSNSRSEMNVSTLELGDSALYLCASSGGTGKGYTFGSGTRLTVV.

This clonotype appeared many times. This chain connects TRBV5-6 to TRBJ2-1; 8 positions agree with TRBD2. The germline V gene encodes CDR1 SGHDT and CDR2 YYEEEE. After removal of 8 bases from V and 5 bases from J, the junction contained 9 bases not matched to a gene. The CDR3 has 14 amino acids. The DNA of the CDR3 is TGTGCCAGTAATAGCGGGGACAATGACAATGAGCAGTTCTTC. Translated: CASNSGDNDNEQFF.